Given below is one TCR beta chain in context. Its antigen remains unidentified. The CDR3 spans 14 residues. V was trimmed by 8 bases and J by 8 bases, leaving 22 bases between them. The germline CDR1 and CDR2 sequences are SNHLY and FYNNEI. The sample is drawn from a study of cytomegalovirus exposure and HLA in healthy donors. General study results and limits: A missense DCLRE1C variant was associated with V- and J-gene trimming of TCR beta chains in a later analysis, and an independent cohort replicated the association.

PCR was performed using 60 Vbeta and 13 Jbeta primers. Here immunoSEQ multiplex PCR was the method, and the copy in TCRdb shows in-frame clones only, minus some. The table lists about 160,000 clones, under 75% of them singletons. The sequence derives from a man between 35 and 55 years old in good health and CMV-seropositive. Sequencing was done on a sample of PBMCs. This rearrangement joins TRBV2 to TRBJ2-7, with D perhaps TRBD2 (7 bases). The CDR3: CASHPTAGEGKQYF. The CDR3, as DNA: TGTGCCAGCCACCCTACGGCAGGGGAGGGGAAGCAGTACTTC.